The sequence of this T cell receptor (beta chain) was determined in a study of control samples from healthy donors and cancer patients. Here immunoSEQ multiplex PCR was the method, and the copy in TCRdb shows in-frame clones only, minus some. The data contain roughly 370,000 clones, around 90% of them singletons. The source is a man aged 40-50 years with head and neck cancer. Sequencing input: PBMCs.

CDR3: CASSKGQGEETQYF. The CDR3 DNA reads as TGTGCCAGCAGCAAGGGCCAGGGTGAAGAGACCCAGTACTTC. This sequence joins TRBV5-8 and TRBJ2-5, with TRBD1 as a possible D gene (5 bases). Trimming pared 4 bases from V and 3 bases from J, leaving 13 bases between. The CDR3 has 14 residues. Germline CDR1 is SGHTS and CDR2 is YDEGEE. The whole variable domain, filled in from reference TRBV5-8 and TRBJ2-5, reads EAGVTQSPTHLIKTRGQQATLRCSPISGHTSVYWYQQALGLGLQFLLWYDEGEERNRGNFPPRFSGRQFPNYSSELNVNALELEDSALYLCASSKGQGEETQYFGPGTRLLVL.